This T cell receptor beta chain was captured in a study of cytomegalovirus exposure and HLA in healthy donors. For the study at large: Earlier, 150 million to 200 million T cells were analyzed, and around 100 million unique TCR beta sequences were found among them. Study observations and caveats: Analysis performed later found approximately 17,000 TCR beta sequences associated with HLA alleles at 0.05 false discovery rate.

With respect to this clone: Its antigen is undetermined.

It was with 60 Vbeta and 13 Jbeta primers that the PCR ran. Libraries were prepared by immunoSEQ multiplex PCR; TCRdb keeps only in-frame clonotypes and omits some of them. The sample shows around 140,000 clones, roughly 82% of them seen only once. The V gene's germline CDR1 is SGHRS and CDR2 YFSETQ. Trimming removed 3 bases from V and 7 bases from J; junction bases left unmatched: 6. The CDR3 has 15 residues. The gene calls are TRBV5-1 and TRBJ1-4; TRBD1 matches at 10 bases. Sequenced sample: PBMCs. The TCR was taken from a man younger than 40 in good health and CMV-seronegative. DNA of the CDR3: TGCGCCAGCAGCTACGGACAGGGGGGAGCTGAAAAACTGTTTTTT. Amino acid sequence: CASSYGQGGAEKLFF. The full variable domain, rest sourced from reference TRBV5-1 and TRBJ1-4, is KAGVTQTPRYLIKTRGQQVTLSCSPISGHRSVSWYQQTPGQGLQFLFEYFSETQRNKGNFPGRFSGRQFSNSRSEMNVSTLELGDSALYLCASSYGQGGAEKLFFGSGTQLSVL.